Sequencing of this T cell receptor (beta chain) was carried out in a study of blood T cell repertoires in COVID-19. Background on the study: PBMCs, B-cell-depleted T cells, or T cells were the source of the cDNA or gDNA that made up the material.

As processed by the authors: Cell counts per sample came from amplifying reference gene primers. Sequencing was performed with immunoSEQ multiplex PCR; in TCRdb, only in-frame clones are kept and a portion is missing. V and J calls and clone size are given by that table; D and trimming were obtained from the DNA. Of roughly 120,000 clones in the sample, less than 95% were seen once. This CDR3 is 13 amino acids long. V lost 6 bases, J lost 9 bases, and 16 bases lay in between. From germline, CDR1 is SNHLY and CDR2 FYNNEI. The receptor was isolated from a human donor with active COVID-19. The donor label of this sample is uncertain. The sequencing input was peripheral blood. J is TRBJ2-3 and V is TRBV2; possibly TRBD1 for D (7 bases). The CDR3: CASRDRSRGTQYF. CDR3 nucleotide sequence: TGTGCCAGCAGGGACAGGAGCCGGGGGACGCAGTATTTT. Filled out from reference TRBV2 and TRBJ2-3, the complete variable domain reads EPEVTQTPSHQVTQMGQEVILRCVPISNHLYFYWYRQILGQKVEFLVSFYNNEISEKSEIFDDQFSVERPDGSNFTLKIRSTKLEDSAMYFCASRDRSRGTQYFGPGTRLTVL.